The subject of this entry is one T cell receptor (beta chain). The antigen remains unidentified. The table came from immunoSEQ multiplex PCR; TCRdb's copy has only in-frame clones and leaves some out. The data show some 50,000 clones, approximately 87% seen once. The source of the sample is a study of OX40 agonist ivuxolimab in advanced cancers. For the study at large: The eligibility criteria allowed prior anti-PD-1, anti-PD-L1 or anti-CTLA-4 therapy, and under 50% had some.

Notes on the study in general: CD4+ and CD8+ T cells in blood underwent clonal expansion by week 6 at 0.1 to 3.0 mg/kg. Expanded clones were, on average, more numerous in CD8+ T cells than in CD4+.

Trimming stripped 6 bases from V and 1 base from J, with 17 bases between. CDR1 and CDR2 from the germline V gene are SQVTM and ANQGSEA. The CDR3 has 15 residues. The sequence was collected from an adult with an advanced solid tumor such as melanoma, head and neck, liver or kidney cancer. Sequences were derived from CD4+ or CD8+ T cells sorted from blood, sampled in a trial of the OX40 agonist ivuxolimab. This chain uses TRBV29-1 with TRBJ2-3; TRBD2 is a possible D gene (7 bases). CDR3 loop: CSVQRGAHGTDTQYF. The CDR3 DNA reads as TGCAGCGTCCAACGGGGGGCGCATGGCACAGATACGCAGTATTTT.